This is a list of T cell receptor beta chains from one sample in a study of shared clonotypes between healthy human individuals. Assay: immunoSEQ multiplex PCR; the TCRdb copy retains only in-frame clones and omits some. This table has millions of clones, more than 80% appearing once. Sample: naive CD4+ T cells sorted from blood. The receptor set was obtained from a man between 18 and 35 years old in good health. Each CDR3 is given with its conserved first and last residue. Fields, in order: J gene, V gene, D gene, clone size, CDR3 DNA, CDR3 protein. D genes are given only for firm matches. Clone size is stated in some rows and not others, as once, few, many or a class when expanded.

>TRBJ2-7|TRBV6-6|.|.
TGTGCCAGCAGTCCGGGACTTAGATACGAGCAGTACTTC
CASSPGLRYEQYF
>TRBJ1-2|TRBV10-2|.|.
TGCGCCAGCAGTGAGTCAGGGAACGGCTACACCTTC
CASSESGNGYTF
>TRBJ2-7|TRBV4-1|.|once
TGCGCCAGCAGCCAAGACAACAGGCCCTACGAGCAGTACTTC
CASSQDNRPYEQYF
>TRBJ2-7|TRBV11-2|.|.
TGTGCCAGCAGCTTGGCCTTTTACGAGCAGTACTTC
CASSLAFYEQYF
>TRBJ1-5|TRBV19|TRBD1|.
TGTGCCAGTAACTTGGGACAGGTCAATCAGCCCCAGCATTTT
CASNLGQVNQPQHF
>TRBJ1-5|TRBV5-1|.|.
TGCGCCAGCAGCTTGGTAGGGCGCAGGGTCGGACAGCCCCAGCATTTT
CASSLVGRRVGQPQHF
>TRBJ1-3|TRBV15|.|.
TGTGCCACCAGCAGAGAAGTTTGGGCGGTAAGCTCTGGAAACACCATATATTTT
CATSREVWAVSSGNTIYF
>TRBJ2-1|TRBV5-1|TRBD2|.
TGCGCCAGCAGCTGGACGACTAGCGGGGGGGTCTCCTACAATGAGCAGTTCTTC
CASSWTTSGGVSYNEQFF
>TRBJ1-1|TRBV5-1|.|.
TGCGCCAGCAGCCCCGGCGAGGGATGGGCCACTGAAGCTTTCTTT
CASSPGEGWATEAFF
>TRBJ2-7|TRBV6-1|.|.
TGTGCCAGCAGTGAATCGTGGAAATCCTACGAGCAGTACTTC
CASSESWKSYEQYF
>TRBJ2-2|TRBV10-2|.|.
TGCGCCAGCACATTCGTTAGCGGGAACACCGGGGAGCTGTTTTTT
CASTFVSGNTGELFF
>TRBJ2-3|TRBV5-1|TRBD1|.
TGCGCCAGCAGCTTGACAGGGGTTTGGGGAGTGACAGATACGCAGTATTTT
CASSLTGVWGVTDTQYF
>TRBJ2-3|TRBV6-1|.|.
TGTGCCAGCACTATAGGGGTCACAGATACGCAGTATTTT
CASTIGVTDTQYF
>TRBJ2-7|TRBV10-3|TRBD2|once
TGTGCCATCACCCCTAGCGGGAGCTACGAGCAGTACTTC
CAITPSGSYEQYF
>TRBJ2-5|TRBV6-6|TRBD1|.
TGTGCCAGCAGTTACATATGGGACAGGGGACGCGAGACCCAGTACTTC
CASSYIWDRGRETQYF
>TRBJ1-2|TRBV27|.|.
TGTGCCAGCAGTTTACAGTCGGACTATGGCTACACCTTC
CASSLQSDYGYTF
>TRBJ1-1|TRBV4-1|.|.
TGCGCCAGCAGCCAAGCGGAGGGGTACACAGCTTTCTTT
CASSQAEGYTAFF
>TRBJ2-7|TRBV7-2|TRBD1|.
TGTGCCAGCAACGTGGGGACAGGGAGTTACGAGCAGTACTTC
CASNVGTGSYEQYF
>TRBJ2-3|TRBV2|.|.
TGTGCCAGCAGGGAGGACCCCACAGATACGCAGTATTTT
CASREDPTDTQYF
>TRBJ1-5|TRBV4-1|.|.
TGCGCCAGCAGCCAGCCTCAGGGGAGTAATCAGCCCCAGCATTTT
CASSQPQGSNQPQHF
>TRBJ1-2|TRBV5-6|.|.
TGTGCCAGCAGCGCGGACAGAGCTAACTATGGCTACACCTTC
CASSADRANYGYTF
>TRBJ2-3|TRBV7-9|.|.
TGTGCCAGCAGCTCGGACAGATTTATTACTACTAGCACAGATACGCAGTATTTT
CASSSDRFITTSTDTQYF
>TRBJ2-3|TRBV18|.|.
TGTGCCAGCTCACCTCCCTCAGGGAGCACAGATACGCAGTATTTT
CASSPPSGSTDTQYF
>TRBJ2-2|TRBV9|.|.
TGTGCCAGCAGCTCCCACCTAAACACCGGGGAGCTGTTTTTT
CASSSHLNTGELFF
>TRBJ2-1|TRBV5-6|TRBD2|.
TGTGCCAGCAGCTACACCGGGACTAGCGGTTACAATGAGCAGTTCTTC
CASSYTGTSGYNEQFF
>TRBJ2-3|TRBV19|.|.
TGTGCCAGTAGTATTGGTCAGGGTGGGGTCACAGATACGCAGTATTTT
CASSIGQGGVTDTQYF
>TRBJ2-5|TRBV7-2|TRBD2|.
TGTGCCAGCAGCTTAGTTGGCGGGAGCCTCCAAGAGACCCAGTACTTC
CASSLVGGSLQETQYF
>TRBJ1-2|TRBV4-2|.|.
TGTGCCAGCAGCCAAGTGGGAGAGGTGGACTATGGCTACACCTTC
CASSQVGEVDYGYTF
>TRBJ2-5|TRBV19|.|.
TGTGCCAGTAGTCAAGGAGGGAAAGAGACCCAGTACTTC
CASSQGGKETQYF
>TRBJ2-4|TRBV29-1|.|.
TGCAGCGTACGGGGAGCCAAAAACATTCAGTACTTC
CSVRGAKNIQYF
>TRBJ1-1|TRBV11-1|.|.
TGTGCCAGCAGCCTGGACATGAACACTGAAGCTTTCTTT
CASSLDMNTEAFF
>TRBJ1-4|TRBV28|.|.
TGTGCCAGCAGTTTAGCGGGGTTTGAAAAACTGTTTTTT
CASSLAGFEKLFF
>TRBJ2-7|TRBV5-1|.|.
.
CASSWGQGSMYF
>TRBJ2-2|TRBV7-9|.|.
TGTGCCAGCAGCCTCACGACCGGGGAGCTGTTTTTT
CASSLTTGELFF
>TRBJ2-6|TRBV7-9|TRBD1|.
TGTGCCAGCACCCGACAGGGTTCTGGGGCCAACGTCCTGACTTTC
CASTRQGSGANVLTF
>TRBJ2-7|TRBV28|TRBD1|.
TGTGCCAGCAGTCGCCCCGGGACAGGGATTTACGAGCAGTACTTC
CASSRPGTGIYEQYF
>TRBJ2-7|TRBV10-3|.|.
TGTGCCATCAGTGAGTCGACAGTAGACGAGCAGTACTTC
CAISESTVDEQYF
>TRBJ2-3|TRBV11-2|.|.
TGTGCCAGCAGCGTAACAGGCACAGATACGCAGTATTTT
CASSVTGTDTQYF
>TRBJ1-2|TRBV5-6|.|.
TGTGCCAGCAACGAGCCCCAGGGCTATGGCTACACCTTC
CASNEPQGYGYTF
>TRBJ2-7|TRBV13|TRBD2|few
TGTGCCAGCAGCTTAGGTGGACTAGCGGCCTCCTACGAGCAGTACTTC
CASSLGGLAASYEQYF